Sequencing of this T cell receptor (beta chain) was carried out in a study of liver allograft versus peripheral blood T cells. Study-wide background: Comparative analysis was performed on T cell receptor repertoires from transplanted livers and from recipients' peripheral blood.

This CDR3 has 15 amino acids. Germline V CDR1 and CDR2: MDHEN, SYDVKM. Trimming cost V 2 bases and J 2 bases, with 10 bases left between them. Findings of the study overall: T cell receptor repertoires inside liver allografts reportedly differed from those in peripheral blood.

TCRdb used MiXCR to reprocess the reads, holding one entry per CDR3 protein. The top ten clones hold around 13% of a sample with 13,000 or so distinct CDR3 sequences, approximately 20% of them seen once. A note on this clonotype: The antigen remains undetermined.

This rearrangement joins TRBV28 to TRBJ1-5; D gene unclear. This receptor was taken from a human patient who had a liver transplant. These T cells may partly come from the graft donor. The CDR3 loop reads CASSLTASRNQPQHF. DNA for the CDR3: TGTGCCAGCAGTTTAACAGCGTCACGCAATCAGCCCCAGCATTTT. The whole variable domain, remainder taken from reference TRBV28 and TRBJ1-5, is DVKVTQSSRYLVKRTGEKVFLECVQDMDHENMFWYRQDPGLGLRLIYFSYDVKMKEKGDIPEGYSVSREKKERFSLILESASTNQTSMYLCASSLTASRNQPQHFGDGTRLSIL.